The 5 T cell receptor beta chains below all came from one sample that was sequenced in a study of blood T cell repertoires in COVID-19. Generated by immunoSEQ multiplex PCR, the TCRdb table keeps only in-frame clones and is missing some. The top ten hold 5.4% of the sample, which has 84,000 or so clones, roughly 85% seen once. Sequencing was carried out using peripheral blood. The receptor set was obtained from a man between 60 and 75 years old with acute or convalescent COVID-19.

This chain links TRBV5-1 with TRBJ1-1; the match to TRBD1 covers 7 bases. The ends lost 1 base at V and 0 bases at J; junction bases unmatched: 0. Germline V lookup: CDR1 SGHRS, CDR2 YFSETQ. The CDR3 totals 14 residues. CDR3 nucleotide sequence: TGCGCCAGCAGCTTGACAGGGGTGAACACTGAAGCTTTCTTT. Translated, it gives CASSLTGVNTEAFF.

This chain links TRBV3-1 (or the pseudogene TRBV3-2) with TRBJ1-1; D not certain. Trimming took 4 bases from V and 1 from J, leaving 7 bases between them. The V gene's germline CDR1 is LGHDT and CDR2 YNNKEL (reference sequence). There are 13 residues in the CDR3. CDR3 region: CASSPHGNTEAFF. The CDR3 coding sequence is TGTGCCAGCAGCCCCCACGGGAACACTGAAGCTTTCTTT.

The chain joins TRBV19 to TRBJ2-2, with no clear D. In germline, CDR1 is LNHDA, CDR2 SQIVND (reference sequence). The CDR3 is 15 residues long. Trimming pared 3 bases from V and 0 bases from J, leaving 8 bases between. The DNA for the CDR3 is TGTGCCAGTAGTATTCGTCAGGCGAACACCGGGGAGCTGTTTTTT. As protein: CASSIRQANTGELFF. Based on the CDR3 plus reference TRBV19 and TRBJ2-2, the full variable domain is DGGITQSPKYLFRKEGQNVTLSCEQNLNHDAMYWYRQDPGQGLRLIYYSQIVNDFQKGDIAEGYSVSREKKESFPLTVTSAQKNPTAFYLCASSIRQANTGELFFGEGSRLTVL.

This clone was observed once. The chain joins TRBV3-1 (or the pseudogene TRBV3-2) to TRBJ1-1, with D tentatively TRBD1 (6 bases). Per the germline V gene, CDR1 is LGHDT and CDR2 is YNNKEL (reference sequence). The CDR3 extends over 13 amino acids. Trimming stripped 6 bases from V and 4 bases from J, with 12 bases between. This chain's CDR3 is CASSQQGGTEAFF. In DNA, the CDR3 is TGTGCCAGCAGTCAACAGGGAGGCACTGAAGCTTTCTTT.

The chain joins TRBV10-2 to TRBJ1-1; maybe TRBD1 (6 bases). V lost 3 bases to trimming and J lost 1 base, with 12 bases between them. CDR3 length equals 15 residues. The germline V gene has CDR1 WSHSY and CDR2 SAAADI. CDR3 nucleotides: TGCGCCAGCAGTGATGCAGGGGTCCCGAACACTGAAGCTTTCTTT. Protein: CASSDAGVPNTEAFF.